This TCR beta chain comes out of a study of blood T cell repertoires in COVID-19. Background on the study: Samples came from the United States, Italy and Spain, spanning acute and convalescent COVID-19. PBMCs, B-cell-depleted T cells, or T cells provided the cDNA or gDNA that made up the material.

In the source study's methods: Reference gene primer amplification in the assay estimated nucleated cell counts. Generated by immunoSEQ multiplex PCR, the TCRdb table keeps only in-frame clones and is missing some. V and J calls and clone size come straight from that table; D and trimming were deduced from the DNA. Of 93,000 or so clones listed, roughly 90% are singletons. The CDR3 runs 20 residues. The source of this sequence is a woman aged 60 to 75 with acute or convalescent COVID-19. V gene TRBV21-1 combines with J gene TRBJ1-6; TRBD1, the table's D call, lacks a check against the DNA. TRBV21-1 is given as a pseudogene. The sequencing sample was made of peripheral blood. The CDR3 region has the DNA TGTGCCAGCAGCCGGGACACCGGGACAGGGGGTAGCTCCTATAATTCACCCCTCCACTTT. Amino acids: CASSRDTGTGGSSYNSPLHF.